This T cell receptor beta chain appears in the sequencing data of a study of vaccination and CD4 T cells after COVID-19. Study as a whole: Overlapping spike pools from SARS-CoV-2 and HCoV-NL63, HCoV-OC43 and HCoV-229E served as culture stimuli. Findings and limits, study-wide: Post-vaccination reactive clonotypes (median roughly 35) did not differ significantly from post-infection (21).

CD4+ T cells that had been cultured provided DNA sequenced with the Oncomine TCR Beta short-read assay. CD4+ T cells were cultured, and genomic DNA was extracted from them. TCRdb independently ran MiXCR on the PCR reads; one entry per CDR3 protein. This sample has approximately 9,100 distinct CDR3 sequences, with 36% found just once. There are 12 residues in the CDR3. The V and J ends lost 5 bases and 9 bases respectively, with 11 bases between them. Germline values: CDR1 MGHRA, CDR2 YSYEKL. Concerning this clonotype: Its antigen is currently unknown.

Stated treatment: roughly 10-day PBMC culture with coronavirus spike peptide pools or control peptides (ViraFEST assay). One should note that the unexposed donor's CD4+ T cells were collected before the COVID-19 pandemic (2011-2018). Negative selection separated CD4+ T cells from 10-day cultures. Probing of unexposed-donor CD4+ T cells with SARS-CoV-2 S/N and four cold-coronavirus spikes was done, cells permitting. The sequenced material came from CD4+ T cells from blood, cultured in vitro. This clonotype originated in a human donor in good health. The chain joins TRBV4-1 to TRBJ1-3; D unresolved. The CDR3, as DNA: TGCGCCAGCAGCTCTCGGAGAAGCACCATATATTTT. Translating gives CASSSRRSTIYF.